The rows below give T cell receptor beta chains drawn from one sample of a study of control samples from healthy donors and cancer patients. TCRdb's table, derived via immunoSEQ multiplex PCR, lists solely in-frame clones and lacks some. The sample holds about 28,000 clones, around 80% seen once. Sequenced: PBMCs. Receptor source: a man between 60 and 75 years old with head and neck cancer. The conserved cysteine and the conserved F or W are not part of the CDR3 here.

V gene: TRBV27
CDR3 protein: ASSTGTLFSEQY

V gene: TRBV28
CDR3 protein: ASSFGQRYQETQY

V gene: TRBV7-3
CDR3 protein: ASSSAPPGGWDGELF

V gene: TRBV5-4
CDR3 protein: ASSFSGAETQY

V gene: TRBV7-6
CDR3 protein: ASSRDRYEQY

V gene: TRBV10-2
CDR3 protein: ASSGVTKTQY

V gene: TRBV19
CDR3 protein: ASSSLPRETQY

V gene: TRBV10-3
CDR3 protein: AISELQGDTGELF

V gene: TRBV5-1
CDR3 protein: ASSVGQTSGNTIY

V gene: TRBV27
CDR3 protein: ASSSKTNEKLF

V gene: TRBV7-8
CDR3 protein: ASSILGTSGRETQY

V gene: TRBV27
CDR3 protein: ASSDQGRGRIGEQF

V gene: TRBV5-4
CDR3 protein: ASSADGQETQY

V gene: TRBV5-6
CDR3 protein: ASSFYLGISGNTIY

V gene: TRBV3-1/TRBV3-2
CDR3 protein: ASSQDGTSGRWESPYEQY

V gene: TRBV5-1
CDR3 protein: ASSPGGLAGAETQY

V gene: TRBV27
CDR3 protein: ASSQGTNQREQY

V gene: TRBV20-1
CDR3 protein: SATAYYEQY

V gene: TRBV2
CDR3 protein: ASSGDFYEQY

V gene: TRBV11-3
CDR3 protein: ASSRTSGRGKGETQY

V gene: TRBV5-6
CDR3 protein: ASRGGNGNTIY

V gene: TRBV11-2
CDR3 protein: ASSRNGVTLSTLF

V gene: TRBV6-6
CDR3 protein: ASSPGHLYEQY

V gene: TRBV6-2/TRBV6-3
CDR3 protein: ASSPPRAGSGANVLT

V gene: TRBV2
CDR3 protein: ASSESRDIFGELF

V gene: TRBV29-1
CDR3 protein: SVTLSGTGPGYT

V gene: TRBV27
CDR3 protein: ASSRTGNYEQY

V gene: TRBV7-9
CDR3 protein: ASSRVVAF

V gene: TRBV18
CDR3 protein: ASSPGTSGRYEQY

V gene: TRBV6-4
CDR3 protein: ASSDTRQGNYGYT

V gene: TRBV5-6
CDR3 protein: ASSFLREGQYEQY

V gene: TRBV12-3/TRBV12-4
CDR3 protein: ASSFGRSGYT

V gene: TRBV27
CDR3 protein: ASSLIGTGGSQPQH

V gene: TRBV10-2
CDR3 protein: ASGRGSQEEAF

V gene: TRBV7-2
CDR3 protein: ASSLRSEPYNEQF

V gene: TRBV28
CDR3 protein: ASSQETQY

V gene: TRBV5-4
CDR3 protein: ASGMQGALYEQY

V gene: TRBV19
CDR3 protein: ASSGLAGSDTQY

V gene: TRBV3-1/TRBV3-2
CDR3 protein: ASSQQDSLPFNQPQH

V gene: TRBV4-1
CDR3 protein: ASSLGLAGVHEQY

V gene: TRBV14
CDR3 protein: ASSQLNEQF

V gene: TRBV28
CDR3 protein: ASSFPNMNTEAF

V gene: TRBV15
CDR3 protein: ATSRTRDSGNQPQH

V gene: TRBV7-8
CDR3 protein: ASSLARAENTEAF

V gene: TRBV7-9
CDR3 protein: ASSHISGTGATDTQY

V gene: TRBV14
CDR3 protein: ASSPAGSDTQY

V gene: TRBV24-1
CDR3 protein: ATGFLYTDTQY

V gene: TRBV3-1/TRBV3-2
CDR3 protein: ASSQDWINTDTQY

V gene: TRBV3-1/TRBV3-2
CDR3 protein: ASSDNTRELF

V gene: TRBV7-9
CDR3 protein: ASSAAPSYEQY